This TCR beta chain was recorded in a study of radiation and T cells in renal cell carcinoma. Study conclusions and caveats: From baseline, blood top tumor clonotypes peaked at 2 weeks post-radiation.

Time point given: baseline pretreatment blood. Described treatment: 15 Gy SBRT to primary tumor, nephrectomy 4 weeks later. The CDR3 consists of 14 residues. Trimming pared 0 bases from V and 2 bases from J, leaving 5 bases between. Germline V CDR1 and CDR2: MGHRA, YSYEKL. Some clones are missing from TCRdb's copy, which holds only in-frame ones; the method was immunoSEQ multiplex PCR. Of 120,000 to 150,000 clones listed, less than 90% were seen once; the top ten hold 3.5% to 5%. Details on this clone: Its target is not known.

This material consisted of blood, taken from a patient whose treatment included radiotherapy and nephrectomy. The J gene is TRBJ1-5, the V gene TRBV4-1; D may be TRBD1 (5 bases). The TCR sequence derives from a woman between 65 and 79 years old with renal cell carcinoma. The CDR3 DNA is TGCGCCAGCAGCCAAGAAGGGGGCAATCAGCCCCAGCATTTT. This gives the protein CASSQEGGNQPQHF.